This TCR beta chain came from a study of technical replicates of blood from a few donors. This CDR3 is 15 amino acids long. Germline-derived CDR1 and CDR2 are LNHDA and SQIVND (reference sequence). Trimming took 9 bases from V and 0 from J; bases not matched to a gene: 10. Clones were read by immunoSEQ multiplex PCR, and TCRdb kept only the in-frame ones, dropping some. The table shows more than 70,000 clones, with almost 98% occurring only once. What was sequenced was T cells isolated from PBMCs. J is TRBJ1-1 and V is TRBV19; 7 bases map to TRBD1. This clonotype was obtained from a human donor in good health. This chain's CDR3 is CASHRRQGMNTEAFF. Here the CDR3 DNA reads TGTGCCAGCCATCGACGACAGGGCATGAACACTGAAGCTTTCTTT.